The rows below give T cell receptor beta chains drawn from one sample of a study of cytomegalovirus exposure and HLA in healthy donors. Clones were sequenced by immunoSEQ multiplex PCR, and TCRdb holds only the in-frame ones, with some missing. The sample has 140,000 to 150,000 clones, approximately 80% seen once; the top ten hold roughly 4.5%. Sequenced material: PBMCs. The receptor source for this set is a man in his forties in good health and CMV-seronegative. The CDR3 runs from the conserved cysteine through the conserved F or W. The order of the fields is J gene, clone size, D gene, V gene, CDR3 DNA, CDR3 protein. D genes are given only for firm matches. A row's size may be missing; if present it is once, few, many or a size class.

J gene: TRBJ2-3
clone size: .
D gene: TRBD2
V gene: TRBV19
CDR3 DNA: TGTGCCAGTATGACTAGCGGGGGATTGACAGATACGCAGTATTTT
CDR3 protein: CASMTSGGLTDTQYF

J gene: TRBJ2-2
clone size: .
D gene: .
V gene: TRBV7-7
CDR3 DNA: TGTGCATCGAGACCAGTCCCGGGGACCGGGGAGCTGTTTTTT
CDR3 protein: CASRPVPGTGELFF

J gene: TRBJ1-2
clone size: .
D gene: .
V gene: TRBV6-1
CDR3 DNA: TGTGCCACGGGAGGCTACTCTAACTATGGCTACACCTTC
CDR3 protein: CATGGYSNYGYTF

J gene: TRBJ2-3
clone size: few
D gene: TRBD2
V gene: TRBV7-9
CDR3 DNA: TGTGCCAGCAGCCGTGCTAGCGGGGGGGTCAGCACAGATACGCAGTATTTT
CDR3 protein: CASSRASGGVSTDTQYF

J gene: TRBJ2-2
clone size: .
D gene: TRBD2
V gene: TRBV5-1
CDR3 DNA: TGCGCCAGCAGCTTGGAAGCCAGCGGGGGGGCAGGCACCGGGGAGCTGTTTTTT
CDR3 protein: CASSLEASGGAGTGELFF

J gene: TRBJ1-2
clone size: .
D gene: .
V gene: TRBV28
CDR3 DNA: TGTGCCAGCAGTTTAGGAGTTGGCTACACCTTC
CDR3 protein: CASSLGVGYTF

J gene: TRBJ2-3
clone size: once
D gene: TRBD2
V gene: TRBV11-3
CDR3 DNA: TGTGCCAGCAGTATGGCTAGCGGAGTCGGTCATCAGTATTTT
CDR3 protein: CASSMASGVGHQYF

J gene: TRBJ2-5
clone size: .
D gene: TRBD1
V gene: TRBV6-5
CDR3 DNA: TGTGCCAGCAGTTACTCGGGACAGGGAGGTTCGGGGTCCCAGTACTTC
CDR3 protein: CASSYSGQGGSGSQYF

J gene: TRBJ2-6
clone size: .
D gene: .
V gene: TRBV23-1
CDR3 DNA: TGCGCCAGCAGTCAAGCGGGAAGCTCTGGGGCCAACGTCCTGACTTTC
CDR3 protein: CASSQAGSSGANVLTF

J gene: TRBJ2-1
clone size: .
D gene: TRBD2
V gene: TRBV5-1
CDR3 DNA: TGCGCCAGCAGCACGAGACTAGCGACTCAATATGACAATGAGCAGTTCTTC
CDR3 protein: CASSTRLATQYDNEQFF

J gene: TRBJ1-2
clone size: .
D gene: .
V gene: TRBV5-6
CDR3 DNA: TGTGCCAGCAGGAACCTGGGCGGGGGGCTCTATGGCTACACCTTC
CDR3 protein: CASRNLGGGLYGYTF

J gene: TRBJ1-2
clone size: .
D gene: TRBD1
V gene: TRBV7-2
CDR3 DNA: TGTGCCAGCACCGTCAACCGGGACAGGGCAAATGGCTACACCTTC
CDR3 protein: CASTVNRDRANGYTF

J gene: TRBJ2-7
clone size: .
D gene: .
V gene: TRBV7-9
CDR3 DNA: TGTGCCAGCAGCTCAACCCCACAGGGCGAGCAGTACTTC
CDR3 protein: CASSSTPQGEQYF

J gene: TRBJ2-2
clone size: .
D gene: .
V gene: TRBV4-1
CDR3 DNA: TGCGCCAGCAGCCAAGGGGTAGGGGACACCGGGGAGCTGTTTTTT
CDR3 protein: CASSQGVGDTGELFF

J gene: TRBJ2-3
clone size: .
D gene: .
V gene: TRBV18
CDR3 DNA: TGTGCCAGCTCACCAGGAGAAGGCCGCACAGATACGCAGTATTTT
CDR3 protein: CASSPGEGRTDTQYF

J gene: TRBJ1-5
clone size: .
D gene: .
V gene: TRBV4-3
CDR3 DNA: TGCGCCAGCAGCCTGGCGGCCGGGGACAATCAGCCCCAGCATTTT
CDR3 protein: CASSLAAGDNQPQHF

J gene: TRBJ1-1
clone size: few
D gene: TRBD1
V gene: TRBV7-8
CDR3 DNA: TGTGCCAGCAGCTTCCGCGGGACAGGGAACCCGAACACTGAAGCTTTCTTT
CDR3 protein: CASSFRGTGNPNTEAFF

J gene: TRBJ2-1
clone size: .
D gene: .
V gene: TRBV13
CDR3 DNA: TGTGCCAGCAGCTTCTCGAGTTCCTACAATGAGCAGTTCTTC
CDR3 protein: CASSFSSSYNEQFF

J gene: TRBJ1-1
clone size: .
D gene: TRBD1
V gene: TRBV9
CDR3 DNA: TGTGCCAGCAGCGTTTCCGGGACAGGGCACACTGAAGCTTTCTTT
CDR3 protein: CASSVSGTGHTEAFF

J gene: TRBJ2-1
clone size: few
D gene: TRBD1
V gene: TRBV5-4
CDR3 DNA: TGTGCCAGCAGCCCGGTGGTGGGGACAGGGGACAATGAGCAGTTCTTC
CDR3 protein: CASSPVVGTGDNEQFF

J gene: TRBJ2-7
clone size: .
D gene: .
V gene: TRBV6-4
CDR3 DNA: TGTGCCAGCATAGTAGGCGGGACAGTCTCCTACGAGCAGTACTTC
CDR3 protein: CASIVGGTVSYEQYF

J gene: TRBJ1-2
clone size: .
D gene: .
V gene: TRBV5-1
CDR3 DNA: TGCGCCAGCAGCCCGGGACAAGGAAACTATGGCTACACCTTC
CDR3 protein: CASSPGQGNYGYTF

J gene: TRBJ1-1
clone size: once
D gene: .
V gene: TRBV30
CDR3 DNA: TGTGCCTGGCCATACCGGGACATTGAAGCTTTCTTT
CDR3 protein: CAWPYRDIEAFF

J gene: TRBJ2-7
clone size: few
D gene: TRBD1
V gene: TRBV9
CDR3 DNA: TGTGCCAGCAGCGAGAGAGGGGGCCTTTACGAGCAGTACTTC
CDR3 protein: CASSERGGLYEQYF

J gene: TRBJ2-1
clone size: .
D gene: TRBD2
V gene: TRBV28
CDR3 DNA: TGTGCCAGCAATCCGGGGGGGCTCTTATACAATGAGCAGTTCTTC
CDR3 protein: CASNPGGLLYNEQFF

J gene: TRBJ2-1
clone size: .
D gene: .
V gene: TRBV5-6
CDR3 DNA: TGTGCCAGCAGCTTGACTGGGGACACGTACAATGAGCAGTTCTTC
CDR3 protein: CASSLTGDTYNEQFF

J gene: TRBJ2-1
clone size: .
D gene: TRBD2
V gene: TRBV7-2
CDR3 DNA: TGTGCCAGCAGCACCCGGGAGGGGAGTGAGCAGTTCTTC
CDR3 protein: CASSTREGSEQFF